This is a list of T cell receptor beta chains from one sample in a study of blood T cell repertoires in COVID-19. TCRdb keeps only in-frame clones here, not all; method: immunoSEQ multiplex PCR. Of roughly 250,000 clones in the sample, about 87% were seen once. Sequencing was done on a sample of PBMCs or T cells enriched from blood (not recorded which). These receptor sequences come from a woman in her forties or fifties who had recovered from COVID-19. Each CDR3 is given with its conserved first and last residue. The D gene is left open where the match is weak. Not all rows give a size; the values are once, few, many and, for expanded clones, a class.

size,D,J,V,DNA,CDR3
NA,NA,TRBJ1-2,TRBV6-5,TGTGCCAGCAGTTACGGTCCGCAGGGGCTTGGCTACACCTTC,CASSYGPQGLGYTF
once,NA,TRBJ2-7,TRBV15,TGTGCCACCAGCAGAGATCGCAGGGGAAACCACGAGCAGTACTTC,CATSRDRRGNHEQYF
NA,NA,TRBJ2-5,TRBV21-1,TGTGCCAGCAGCAGCCACCCTAGCGGGAGTTTAGAGACCCAGTACTTC,CASSSHPSGSLETQYF
NA,NA,TRBJ2-1,TRBV27,TGTGCCAGCAGTTTATTTAGCCGTGCTGAGCAGTTCTTC,CASSLFSRAEQFF
NA,NA,TRBJ2-4,TRBV29-1,TGCAGCGTCACGAGCTACGGGGGCATTCAGTACTTC,CSVTSYGGIQYF
NA,NA,TRBJ1-3,TRBV7-2,TGTGCCAGCAGCGCAGGAGGGCTGGGTGGAAACACCATATATTTT,CASSAGGLGGNTIYF
NA,NA,TRBJ1-4,TRBV13,TGTGCCAGCAGCGGGAGTAGGGAACTAGATGAAAAACTGTTTTTT,CASSGSRELDEKLFF
NA,NA,TRBJ2-7,TRBV9,TGTGCCAGCAGCGTAGGGGGGCCCTCCTACGAGCAGTACTTC,CASSVGGPSYEQYF
NA,NA,TRBJ2-2,TRBV9,TGTGCCAGCAGCCCCACGGACACCGGGGAGCTGTTTTTT,CASSPTDTGELFF
few,TRBD1,TRBJ1-6,TRBV27,TGTGCCAGCAGCCGCTTCCCCCTCCAGGGACAGGGGGCGCGTTCCTATAATTCACCCCTCCACTTT,CASSRFPLQGQGARSYNSPLHF
NA,TRBD2,TRBJ2-7,TRBV7-2,TGTGCCAGCAGCTTAGTTGGGAGGGCCCTGAACGAGCAGTACTTC,CASSLVGRALNEQYF
NA,NA,TRBJ1-5,TRBV7-9,TGTGCCAGCAGCTTAGATCGTCAGCCCCAGCATTTT,CASSLDRQPQHF
NA,NA,TRBJ2-7,TRBV7-8,TGTGCCAGCAGCTTAAAGCCTTCCTACGAGCAGTACTTC,CASSLKPSYEQYF
NA,TRBD1,TRBJ1-6,TRBV3-1/TRBV3-2,TGTGCCAGCAGCCATGATAAGGACAGGAGCTCCTATAATTCACCCCTCCACTTT,CASSHDKDRSSYNSPLHF
NA,NA,TRBJ1-2,TRBV2,TGTGCCAGCACCCGAGGGATGAATGGCTACACCTTC,CASTRGMNGYTF
NA,NA,TRBJ1-1,TRBV14,TGTGCCAGCAGCCAGCGGTCTCTCGTTGTTCTGGGCACTGAAGCTTTCTTT,CASSQRSLVVLGTEAFF
NA,TRBD2,TRBJ2-5,TRBV4-1,TGCGCCAGCAGCCAAGAGTTGCTAGCGGGTGACCAAGAGACCCAGTACTTC,CASSQELLAGDQETQYF
NA,NA,TRBJ1-1,TRBV7-3,TGTGCCAGCAGCCACCAGAACGGGGGCACTGAAGCTTTCTTT,CASSHQNGGTEAFF
NA,TRBD1,TRBJ1-1,TRBV7-2,TGTGCCAGCAGCTTAGGGGACAGGGGAGTCCACACTGAAGCTTTCTTT,CASSLGDRGVHTEAFF
NA,TRBD2,TRBJ2-1,TRBV6-2/TRBV6-3,TGTGCCAGCAGTTACCTGACTAGCGGGAGGAGTGAGCAGTTCTTC,CASSYLTSGRSEQFF
NA,NA,TRBJ1-5,TRBV9,TGTGCCAGCAGCGAGGGGTCAAGCAATCAGCCCCAGCATTTT,CASSEGSSNQPQHF
NA,TRBD2,TRBJ2-2,TRBV11-2,TGTGCCAGCAGCACCGAGGGACTAGCGGGAGGGCCAACCGGGGAGCTGTTTTTT,CASSTEGLAGGPTGELFF
NA,NA,TRBJ2-7,TRBV3-1/TRBV3-2,TGTGCCAGCAGCCAAGATCAGGCTCGCGAGCAGTACTTC,CASSQDQAREQYF
NA,TRBD2,TRBJ2-3,TRBV7-2,TGTGCCAGCAGCTTAGGGGGACTAGCGGGGACCACAGATACGCAGTATTTT,CASSLGGLAGTTDTQYF